This T cell receptor beta chain was documented in a study of blood T cell repertoires in COVID-19. CDR1 SEHNR and CDR2 FQNEAQ come from the germline V gene (reference sequence). The CDR3 is 12 amino acids. V lost 5 bases and J lost 5, with 9 bases in between. The method was immunoSEQ multiplex PCR; TCRdb's version includes in-frame clones alone and lacks a portion of them. The data show 150,000 to 200,000 clones, approximately 78% seen once. The sample was PBMCs or T cells enriched from blood (not recorded which). The clonotype comes from a woman aged 45 to 65 who had recovered from COVID-19. The rearrangement uses TRBV7-9 and TRBJ1-2, with no clear D. The CDR3 coding sequence is TGTGCCAGCAGCGTACTAGATTATGGCTACACCTTC. Protein: CASSVLDYGYTF.